This TCR beta chain was recovered during a study of T cell changes during pregnancy in multiple sclerosis. CDR3 length: 16 residues. Germline CDR1 MNHEY, CDR2 SMNVEV (reference sequence). The J segment lost 5 bases and the V segment lost 5 bases, leaving 11 bases of the junction unmatched. Some clones are missing from TCRdb's copy, which holds only in-frame ones; the method was immunoSEQ multiplex PCR. The table has about 39,000 clones, approximately 94% seen once. Sample: CD4+ T cells from peripheral blood mononuclear cells, taken after pregnancy. V and J are TRBV27 and TRBJ2-2; TRBD2 matches 7 bases. The receptor was derived from a female donor with multiple sclerosis, enrolled in a pregnancy study. The CDR3 DNA sequence: TGTGCCAGCAGTCGTCCCCTCCTAGCGGTGACCGGGGAGCTGTTTTTT. It is translated as CASSRPLLAVTGELFF.